This TCR beta chain was identified in a study of identical twins. Notes on the study in general: There is a chance that invariant MAIT and iNKT cells partially muddied zero-insertion analyses.

The germline V gene encodes CDR1 SQVTM and CDR2 ANQGSEA. V shed 7 bases and J shed 6 bases, with 10 bases lying between them. This CDR3 has 11 residues. About this clonotype: Its specificity is not known.

A single record per CDR3 protein comes from TCRdb applying MiXCR to the 5' RACE reads. The data show around 470,000 distinct CDR3 sequences, more than 13% seen once. The sample also formed part of further work on yellow fever vaccine responses in identical twins.

This sequence originates from a woman aged 18-29 years in good health. The sample taken for sequencing was CD4+ T cells sorted from blood. The chain carries TRBV29-1 and TRBJ2-1; D is undetermined. The CDR3 bases are TGCAGCGGGGGTACCGGCAATGAGCAGTTCTTC. Amino acids: CSGGTGNEQFF.